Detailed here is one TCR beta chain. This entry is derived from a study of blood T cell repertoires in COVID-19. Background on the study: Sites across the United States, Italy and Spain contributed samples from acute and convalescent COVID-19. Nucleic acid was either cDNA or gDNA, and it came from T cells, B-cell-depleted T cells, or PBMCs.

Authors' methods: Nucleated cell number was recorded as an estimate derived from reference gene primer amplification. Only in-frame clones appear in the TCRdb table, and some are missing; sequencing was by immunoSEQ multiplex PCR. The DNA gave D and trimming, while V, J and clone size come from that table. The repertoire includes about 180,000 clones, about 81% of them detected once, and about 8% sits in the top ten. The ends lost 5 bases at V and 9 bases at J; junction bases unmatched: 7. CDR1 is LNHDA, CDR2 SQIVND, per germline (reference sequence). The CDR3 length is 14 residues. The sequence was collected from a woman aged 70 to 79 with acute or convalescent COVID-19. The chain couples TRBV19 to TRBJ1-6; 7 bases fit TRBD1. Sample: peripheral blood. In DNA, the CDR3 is TGTGCCAGTAGTTCGTCGGACAGGTTTTCACCCCTCCACTTT. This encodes CASSSSDRFSPLHF.